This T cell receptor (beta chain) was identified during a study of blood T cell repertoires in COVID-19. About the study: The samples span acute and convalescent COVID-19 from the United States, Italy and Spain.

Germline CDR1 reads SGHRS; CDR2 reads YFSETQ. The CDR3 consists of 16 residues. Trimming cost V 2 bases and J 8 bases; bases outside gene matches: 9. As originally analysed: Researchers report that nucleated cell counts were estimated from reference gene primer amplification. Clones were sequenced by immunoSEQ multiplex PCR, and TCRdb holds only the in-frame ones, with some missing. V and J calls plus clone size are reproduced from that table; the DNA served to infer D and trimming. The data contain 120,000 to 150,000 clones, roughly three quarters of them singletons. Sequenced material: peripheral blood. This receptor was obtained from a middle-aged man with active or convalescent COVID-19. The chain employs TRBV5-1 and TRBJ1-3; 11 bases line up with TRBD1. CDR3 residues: CASSFTGTGGGDTIYF. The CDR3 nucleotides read TGCGCCAGCAGCTTTACCGGGACAGGGGGAGGAGACACCATATATTTT.